The 23 T cell receptor beta chains in this list originate from one sample, sequenced in a study of cytomegalovirus exposure and HLA in healthy donors. TCRdb's copy holds only in-frame clones and misses some; the assay was immunoSEQ multiplex PCR. Here the sample spans approximately 150,000 clones, approximately 88% being singletons. Sequencing used PBMCs. The receptor source for this set is a man aged 25 to 45 in good health and CMV-seropositive.

In its sample, this clone was seen once. This chain joins TRBV10-1 and TRBJ2-3; no reliable D call. Germline V lookup: CDR1 WNHNN, CDR2 SYGVQD (reference sequence). V was trimmed by 2 bases and J by 1 base, leaving 7 bases between them. The CDR3 has 14 residues. The CDR3 nucleotides are TGCGCCAGCAGTGAGAAAAGAGGCACAGATACGCAGTATTTT. Its protein product is CASSEKRGTDTQYF.

The rearrangement uses TRBV7-2 and TRBJ2-7; D might be TRBD1 (5 bases). This CDR3 contains 15 residues. Germline CDR1 reads SGHTA; CDR2 reads FQGNSA. The V and J ends lost 2 bases and 5 bases respectively, with 16 bases between them. Here the CDR3 reads CASSLRATGQHEQYF. For the CDR3, the DNA is TGTGCCAGCAGCTTAAGGGCTACAGGTCAACACGAGCAGTACTTC.

This clone was seen just once. The rearrangement uses TRBV10-1 and TRBJ1-1, with 7 bases identical to TRBD1. Germline V gives CDR1 WNHNN, CDR2 SYGVQD (reference sequence). With V trimmed by 2 bases and J by 1 base, 4 bases remained unmatched. CDR3 size: 15 residues. CDR3 sequence: CASSERPGGNTEAFF. The CDR3 DNA follows: TGCGCCAGCAGTGAGAGGCCAGGGGGGAACACTGAAGCTTTCTTT.

The gene calls are TRBV18 and TRBJ2-5, with D hard to call. The germline CDR1 and CDR2 sequences are KGHSH and LQKENI. CDR3 length: 13 residues. The V end was cut by 1 base, the J end by 5 bases, with 8 bases between. Here the CDR3 DNA reads TGTGCCAGCTCACCACGCCCGGGTGAGACCCAGTACTTC. Amino acid sequence: CASSPRPGETQYF. The full variable domain, with the rest looked up from reference TRBV18 and TRBJ2-5, is NAGVMQNPRHLVRRRGQEARLRCSPMKGHSHVYWYRQLPEEGLKFMVYLQKENIIDESGMPKERFSAEFPKEGPSILRIQQVVRGDSAAYFCASSPRPGETQYFGPGTRLLVL.

This chain connects TRBV5-6 to TRBJ2-1; possibly TRBD2 for D (5 bases). The CDR3 consists of 14 residues. The germline V gene encodes CDR1 SGHDT and CDR2 YYEEEE. Deletions cut 2 bases from V and 9 bases from J, with 15 bases between. The CDR3 loop reads CASSLITSSSEQFF. The CDR3 nucleotides read TGTGCCAGCAGCTTAATAACTAGTTCGAGTGAGCAGTTCTTC.

The chain carries TRBV6-1 and TRBJ1-5; D is unresolved. The V gene lost 3 bases and the J gene lost 6 bases, with 6 bases spanning the gap. From germline, CDR1 is MNHNS and CDR2 SASEGT. This CDR3 is built from 12 residues. Written as DNA, the CDR3 is TGTGCCAGCAGTGAGCTAGCTCAGCCCCAGCATTTT. This gives the protein CASSELAQPQHF.

V gene TRBV13 combines with J gene TRBJ2-7, with 14 bases matching TRBD2. This CDR3 has 18 amino acids. Germline V gene sequence: CDR1 PRHDT, CDR2 FYEKMQ (reference sequence). Trimming removed 0 bases from V and 4 bases from J; junction bases left unmatched: 8. The CDR3 sequence: CASSLGRLAGGPGYEQYF. CDR3 bases: TGTGCCAGCAGCTTAGGCCGACTAGCGGGAGGGCCGGGGTACGAGCAGTACTTC.

The CDR3 spells CASSSHRAGTDEKLFF. The CDR3 DNA reads as TGTGCCAGCAGTTCCCATCGGGCAGGGACTGATGAAAAACTGTTTTTT. The rearrangement joins TRBV28 to TRBJ1-4, with D possibly being TRBD1 (5 bases). The germline V and J ends were trimmed by 4 bases and 6 bases, with 18 bases remaining between them. The CDR3 loop spans 16 amino acids. Germline-derived CDR1 and CDR2 are MDHEN and SYDVKM.

The V gene is TRBV9, the J gene TRBJ1-1; 10 bases align to TRBD1. The length of the CDR3 is 17 residues. Germline V gene data show CDR1 as SGDLS and CDR2 as YYNGEE. The V segment lost 3 bases and the J segment 4 bases; nucleotides outside the gene matches: 12. The CDR3 is CASSEGRQGARGTEAFF. CDR3 in DNA: TGTGCCAGCAGCGAAGGAAGACAGGGGGCGCGGGGCACTGAAGCTTTCTTT.

This chain links TRBV20-1 with TRBJ2-1; D might be TRBD2 (6 bases). Germline CDR1 DFQATT, CDR2 SNEGSKA (reference sequence). CDR3 length: 10 amino acids. Here the CDR3 reads CSPLGGEQFF. The CDR3 DNA reads TGCAGCCCTTTGGGGGGTGAGCAGTTCTTC.

This chain uses TRBV6-1 with TRBJ1-1, with D possibly TRBD1 on 5 matching bases. V lost 7 bases and J 3 bases, leaving 15 bases between the germline ends. Germline loops: CDR1 MNHNS, CDR2 SASEGT. The CDR3 is 14 residues long. CDR3 sequence: CASIPRTGHTEAFF. CDR3 sequence (DNA): TGTGCCAGCATTCCACGAACAGGTCACACTGAAGCTTTCTTT.

The gene calls are TRBV7-2 and TRBJ2-2; 7 nucleotides line up with TRBD2. With 3 bases clipped from V and 4 bases from J, the junction kept 8 bases outside the gene matches. The CDR3 has 16 residues. Germline V gene sequence: CDR1 SGHTA, CDR2 FQGNSA. The CDR3 coding sequence is TGTGCCAGCAGCTTCCTGGGCGGGGGAGGCACCGGGGAGCTGTTTTTT. Translating gives CASSFLGGGGTGELFF.

For this clone: A junction end diverges from the germline sequence, so it may reflect a read error. The chain has TRBV5-1 and TRBJ2-5; D is possibly TRBD1 (6 bases). Germline V CDR1 and CDR2: SGHRS, YFSETQ. CDR3 length: 14 residues. The CDR3 is CASNLVGGQETQYF. The CDR3 bases are TGCGCCAGCAACTTGGTAGGGGGTCAAGAGACCCAGTACTTC.

The J gene is TRBJ2-5, the V gene TRBV30; 8 bases match TRBD1. V shed 1 base and J 1 base; nucleotides not matched to a gene: 5. The CDR3 loop spans 15 amino acids. CDR1 is GTSNPN, CDR2 SVGIG, per germline (reference sequence). Here the CDR3 DNA reads TGTGCCTGGAGTGCCATGACAGGGGCCCAAGAGACCCAGTACTTC. Its translation: CAWSAMTGAQETQYF.

Only a few counts were recorded for this clone. The chain recombines TRBV4-2 with TRBJ2-3; maybe TRBD2 (6 bases). The CDR3 covers 14 residues. Trimming removed 8 bases from V and 8 bases from J, with 20 bases in between. Germline-derived CDR1 and CDR2 are LGHNA and YNFKEQ. CDR3 loop: CASGEPGAGSTQYF. The CDR3 nucleotides are TGTGCCAGCGGCGAACCGGGAGCTGGGAGTACGCAGTATTTT.

The gene calls are TRBV5-8 and TRBJ1-2; D gene uncertain. The CDR3 is 15 amino acids. The ends were cut back, 0 bases at V and 3 bases at J, with 12 bases in the middle. CDR1 is SGHTS, CDR2 YDEGEE, per germline. CDR3 loop: CASSLGGVYDYGYTF. CDR3 coding DNA: TGTGCCAGCAGCTTGGGCGGGGTCTACGACTATGGCTACACCTTC.

The gene calls are TRBV11-1 and TRBJ2-2, with 9 nucleotides matching TRBD1. The CDR3 covers 13 residues. Looked up from germline, CDR1 is SGHAT and CDR2 is FQDESV (reference sequence). V lost 2 bases to trimming and J lost 15 bases; unmatched junction nucleotides: 7. The CDR3 sequence is CASSLNHDRGVFF. Written as DNA, the CDR3 is TGTGCCAGCAGCTTAAATCATGACAGGGGGGTGTTTTTT.

This chain joins TRBV28 and TRBJ1-3, with 7 bases fitting TRBD1. The CDR3 has 17 residues. V gave up 7 bases and J gave up 0 bases; unmatched junction bases: 12. From germline, CDR1 is MDHEN and CDR2 SYDVKM. CDR3 residues: CASTGAGTASSGNTIYF. Here the CDR3 DNA reads TGTGCCAGCACAGGGGCCGGGACAGCCTCCTCTGGAAACACCATATATTTT.

The chain joins TRBV15 to TRBJ1-6, with a tentative D call TRBD1 (5 bases). There are 14 residues in the CDR3. Between the trimmed V and J ends, which lost 0 bases and 9 bases, there was a span of 9 bases. CDR1 LNHNV and CDR2 YYDKDF come from the germline V gene (reference sequence). CDR3 DNA: TGTGCCACCAGCAGAGATACGGGGGTTTCACCCCTCCACTTT. The encoded protein is CATSRDTGVSPLHF.

This chain uses TRBV27 with TRBJ1-1; the match to TRBD1 covers 7 bases. The CDR3 runs to 15 residues. V lost 5 bases to trimming and J lost 4 bases; unmatched junction nucleotides: 10. Germline CDR1 and CDR2: MNHEY and SMNVEV (reference sequence). The CDR3 nucleotides read TGTGCCAGCAGTACCACGACAGGGTCCGTCACTGAAGCTTTCTTT. Translating gives CASSTTTGSVTEAFF.

This clone is a singleton in its sample. This chain joins TRBV5-1 and TRBJ2-2; 8 bases are a match to TRBD2. Germline V gives CDR1 SGHRS, CDR2 YFSETQ. The CDR3 consists of 17 residues. J gave up 2 bases and V 0 bases, and 6 bases lay outside the gene matches. The CDR3 DNA reads TGCGCCAGCAGCTTGGCCAGGAGCGGGGGCAACACCGGGGAGCTGTTTTTT. It specifies CASSLARSGGNTGELFF.

The J gene is TRBJ1-2, the V gene TRBV5-1, with 10 nucleotides matching TRBD1. The CDR3 runs to 17 residues. V shed 0 bases, J shed 4 bases, and the junction held 9 bases outside the gene matches. CDR1 SGHRS and CDR2 YFSETQ come from the germline V gene. The CDR3 coding sequence is TGCGCCAGCAGCTTGGATGGACAGGGGGGCCCGGGCTATGGCTACACCTTC. Protein product: CASSLDGQGGPGYGYTF.

The chain uses TRBV9 and TRBJ2-3, with 13 bases matching TRBD2. Germline loops: CDR1 SGDLS, CDR2 YYNGEE. The length of the CDR3 is 17 residues. J gave up 3 bases and V 3 bases, and 7 bases lay outside the gene matches. The CDR3 protein is CASSARTSGSGTDTQYF. As DNA, the CDR3 is TGTGCCAGCAGCGCCCGGACTAGCGGGAGCGGGACAGATACGCAGTATTTT.